This passage covers 17 T cell receptor beta chains from one sample sequenced in a study of low-dose radiotherapy and immunotherapy resistance in tumors. Primers targeting TRAV and TRBV primed first-strand cDNA, covering alpha and beta chains. Over about 19 PCR cycles, TCRs were amplified from a constant-region primer and V-primer adapter. Using its own MiXCR run on the reads, TCRdb lists one record per CDR3 protein. The data contain 40,000 or so distinct CDR3 sequences, around 20% of them singletons. Time point in this sample: after trial treatment. Described treatment: LDRT plus nivolumab, ipilimumab, low-dose cyclophosphamide and aspirin (RACIN trial). The specimen comprised PBMCs, sampled after low-dose radiotherapy plus immunotherapy. The receptors stem from a female donor with ovarian cancer.

This clonotype was counted many times. The J gene is TRBJ1-4, the V gene TRBV12-3 or TRBV12-4, with D unclear. Trimming took off 4 bases at V and 12 bases at J, with 18 bases between the two ends. CDR3 length: 14 residues. Written as DNA, the CDR3 is TGTGCCAGCAGTTCCGCGGATTGGTCCTCAGAACTGTTTTTT. This sequence encodes CASSSADWSSELFF.

This clonotype was recorded at least ten times. The rearrangement uses TRBV28 and TRBJ2-1; perhaps D is TRBD1 or TRBD2 (5 bases each). V lost 6 bases and J 0 bases, leaving 12 bases between the germline ends. The CDR3 runs 15 residues. Germline V gene sequence: CDR1 MDHEN, CDR2 SYDVKM. This chain's CDR3 is CASSPWDASYNEQFF. CDR3 nucleotide sequence: TGTGCCAGCAGCCCCTGGGACGCCTCCTACAATGAGCAGTTCTTC.

This clonotype was seen ten or more times. This sequence joins TRBV6-5 and TRBJ1-2, with 7 nucleotides matching TRBD1. The germline CDR1 and CDR2 sequences are MNHEY and SVGAGI. This CDR3 is 15 amino acids long. V trimming: 2 bases; J trimming: 4 bases; junction bases outside the gene matches: 7. The CDR3 loop reads CASSYGTDLGYGYTF. CDR3 sequence (DNA): TGTGCCAGCAGTTACGGGACAGATCTGGGCTATGGCTACACCTTC.

This clonotype has a count of ten or more. V gene TRBV29-1 combines with J gene TRBJ2-1; 10 nucleotides align to TRBD2. Germline lookup yields CDR1 SQVTM and CDR2 ANQGSEA. V lost 7 bases and J lost 0; bases outside the gene matches: 6. The CDR3 extends over 15 amino acids. The CDR3 loop reads CSGASGRFSYNEQFF. For the CDR3, the DNA is TGCAGCGGGGCTAGCGGGAGATTCTCCTACAATGAGCAGTTCTTC.

This clonotype was seen once. The chain links TRBV5-8 to TRBJ1-1; 7 bases are a match to TRBD1. Germline V gene lookup returns CDR1 SGHTS and CDR2 YDEGEE. CDR3 length: 15 residues. Germline trimming cut 2 bases from V and 1 base from J; bases unmatched to any gene: 5. In DNA, the CDR3 is TGTGCCAGCAGCTTAACAGGGGAAACGAACACTGAAGCTTTCTTT. It is translated as CASSLTGETNTEAFF. Variable domain in full (rest from reference TRBV5-8 and TRBJ1-1): EAGVTQSPTHLIKTRGQQATLRCSPISGHTSVYWYQQALGLGLQFLLWYDEGEERNRGNFPPRFSGRQFPNYSSELNVNALELEDSALYLCASSLTGETNTEAFFGQGTRLTVV.

This clonotype showed up many times. This chain uses TRBV9 with TRBJ2-1; tentative D call: TRBD1 (6 bases). Trimming removed 0 bases from V and 5 bases from J, with 12 bases in between. The CDR3 contains 15 residues. CDR1 and CDR2 from the germline V gene are SGDLS and YYNGEE. CDR3 residues: CASSVEGTSDNEQFF. CDR3 in DNA: TGTGCCAGCAGCGTAGAGGGGACATCTGACAATGAGCAGTTCTTC.

This clonotype was detected ten times or more. The chain combines TRBV27 with TRBJ2-7; D may be TRBD1 (6 bases). Trimming removed 5 bases from V and 3 bases from J, with 14 bases in between. CDR1 and CDR2 from the germline V gene are MNHEY and SMNVEV (reference sequence). This CDR3 has 14 residues. Here the CDR3 reads CASSTGTSLYEQYF. The CDR3 coding sequence is TGTGCCAGCAGTACCGGGACATCCCTCTACGAGCAGTACTTC.

This clonotype was counted many times. This chain connects TRBV19 to TRBJ1-1; D is perhaps TRBD1 (5 bases). Germline values: CDR1 LNHDA, CDR2 SQIVND (reference sequence). V dropped 1 base and J dropped 7 bases, with 13 bases sitting between them. This CDR3 spans 14 amino acids. CDR3 loop: CASSIGGTAREAFF. The CDR3 nucleotides read TGTGCCAGTAGTATAGGTGGGACCGCCCGTGAAGCTTTCTTT.

This clonotype appeared many times. The V gene is TRBV5-1, the J gene TRBJ2-1, with TRBD1 as a possible D gene (5 bases). Trimming stripped 3 bases from V and 0 bases from J, with 10 bases between. Germline V gives CDR1 SGHRS, CDR2 YFSETQ. This CDR3 spans 15 amino acids. CDR3 coding DNA: TGCGCCAGCAGCTCCGACAGCCGCTCCTACAATGAGCAGTTCTTC. It is translated as CASSSDSRSYNEQFF.

V gene TRBV6-6 combines with J gene TRBJ2-3; TRBD2 matches 10 bases. V was pared by 1 base and J by 4 bases, with 2 bases of the junction left unmatched. The CDR3 runs 15 residues. Germline assignment: CDR1 MNHNY and CDR2 SVGAGI (reference sequence). The CDR3 nucleotides read TGTGCCAGCAGTTACTTCAGCGGGAGGGCAGATACGCAGTATTTT. Residues: CASSYFSGRADTQYF.

This clonotype was seen many times. This chain links TRBV6-8 with TRBJ2-3; 8 positions match TRBD2. CDR3 size: 16 residues. The V gene end was trimmed by 5 bases and the J gene end by 6 bases; junction bases not matched to a gene: 13. Germline V gene sequence: CDR1 MNHGY, CDR2 SAAAGT. The CDR3 region is CASSPMGAGGPDTQYF. DNA for the CDR3: TGTGCCAGCAGTCCCATGGGGGCGGGGGGTCCGGATACGCAGTATTTT.

This clonotype has at least ten counts. J is TRBJ2-2 and V is TRBV19; D gene uncertain. Between the trimmed V and J ends, which lost 0 bases and 4 bases, there was a span of 9 bases. CDR1 is LNHDA and CDR2 is SQIVND in the germline V gene (reference sequence). This CDR3 region has 15 residues. CDR3 residues: CASSIDYRSTGELFF. For the CDR3, the DNA is TGTGCCAGTAGTATAGATTATCGGAGCACCGGGGAGCTGTTTTTT.

This clonotype was recorded at least ten times. The V gene is TRBV27, the J gene TRBJ2-3; the D gene is possibly TRBD1 (6 bases). Germline CDR1 is MNHEY and CDR2 is SMNVEV (reference sequence). Trimming stripped 5 bases from V and 4 bases from J, with 13 bases between. This CDR3 is 14 amino acids long. CDR3 region: CASSSRDNSDTQYF. CDR3 DNA: TGTGCCAGCAGTAGCCGGGACAACTCAGATACGCAGTATTTT.

This clonotype was counted at least ten times. The chain uses TRBV7-3 and TRBJ2-7; D not resolved. The CDR3 covers 13 residues. The V end was cut by 2 bases, the J end by 6 bases, with 11 bases between. Germline V gene sequence: CDR1 SGHTA, CDR2 FQGTGA. CDR3 amino acids: CASSLGQAGEQYF. The CDR3 DNA is TGTGCCAGCAGCTTAGGGCAGGCCGGCGAGCAGTACTTC.

This clonotype was observed at least ten times. The chain recombines TRBV12-3 or TRBV12-4 with TRBJ2-7; 8 bases align to TRBD1. The CDR3 length is 15 residues. V shed 1 base, J shed 4 bases, and the junction held 6 bases outside the gene matches. CDR3 DNA: TGTGCCAGCAGTTTAGAAGGTGACAGGGGTTACGAGCAGTACTTC. Protein: CASSLEGDRGYEQYF.

This chain links TRBV27 with TRBJ2-7; 15 nucleotides line up with TRBD2. CDR1 and CDR2 (germline): MNHEY, SMNVEV (reference sequence). V shed 6 bases, J shed 2 bases, and the junction held 5 bases outside the gene matches. This CDR3 comprises 16 residues. The CDR3, as DNA: TGTGCCAGCAGGCCCGGGACTAGCGGGAGGACCTACGAGCAGTACTTC. Protein: CASRPGTSGRTYEQYF.

This chain uses TRBV24-1 with TRBJ1-1; 11 bases match TRBD1. Germline trimming cut 3 bases from V and 8 bases from J; bases unmatched to any gene: 7. The CDR3 runs to 15 residues. In germline, CDR1 is KGHDR, CDR2 SFDVKD. The CDR3: CATSDGGQGGLEAFF. The DNA of the CDR3 is TGTGCCACCAGTGATGGGGGACAGGGGGGCTTGGAAGCTTTCTTT.